Presented here are 13 T cell receptor beta chains from one specimen sequenced in a study of blood T cells in healthy people across ages. Sample-barcoded 5' priming and a J-beta primer mix drove a second PCR of roughly 6 to 12 cycles. MiXCR, run by TCRdb on the 5' RACE reads, gives a single entry per CDR3 protein. This table holds some 1.1 million distinct CDR3 sequences, about two fifths found once. The sequenced sample consisted of blood. Receptors were obtained from a man aged 18 to 30 in good health.

The chain joins TRBV6-2 or TRBV6-3 to TRBJ2-7; 7 bases line up with TRBD2. V trimming: 5 bases; J trimming: 3 bases; junction bases outside the gene matches: 4. This CDR3 spans 13 amino acids. Germline values: CDR1 MNHEY, CDR2 SVGEGT. CDR3 in DNA: TGTGCCAGCAGTATCGGGACTAACTACGAGCAGTACTTC. This codes for CASSIGTNYEQYF.

The J gene is TRBJ2-3, the V gene TRBV28; 7 bases are a match to TRBD2. V trimming: 5 bases; J trimming: 8 bases; junction bases outside the gene matches: 4. Germline V CDR1 and CDR2: MDHEN, SYDVKM. The CDR3 length is 12 residues. Here the CDR3 reads CASSLGGVTQYF. CDR3 nucleotides: TGTGCCAGCAGTCTTGGGGGGGTTACGCAGTATTTT.

A few counts support this clonotype. The J gene is TRBJ2-1, the V gene TRBV28, with a weak D call TRBD1 (6 bases). This CDR3 is built from 16 residues. Trimming pared 3 bases from V and 2 bases from J, leaving 14 bases between. The V gene's germline CDR1 is MDHEN and CDR2 SYDVKM. This CDR3 reads CASSFHRDKPYNEQFF. For the CDR3, the DNA is TGTGCCAGCAGTTTTCACCGGGACAAGCCCTACAATGAGCAGTTCTTC.

This clonotype was seen a few times. The chain couples TRBV12-3 or TRBV12-4 to TRBJ1-2; no firm D call. There are 12 residues in the CDR3. V was shortened by 4 bases and J by 8 bases, with 11 bases between the two germline ends. The CDR3 protein is CASSSTRGGYTF. In nucleotides, the CDR3 is TGTGCCAGCAGTTCAACGCGAGGGGGCTACACCTTC.

The V call is TRBV12-3 or TRBV12-4, the J call TRBJ1-1, with D maybe TRBD1 (5 bases). V gave up 10 bases and J gave up 0 bases, with 12 bases separating them. The CDR3 length is 13 residues. The CDR3 coding sequence is TGTGCCAACGGGGGGGGTATGAACACTGAAGCTTTCTTT. This encodes CANGGGMNTEAFF.

This clonotype was found many times. This rearrangement joins TRBV10-3 to TRBJ2-5, with 7 bases lining up with TRBD2. The J segment lost 7 bases and the V segment lost 3 bases, leaving 8 bases of the junction unmatched. CDR3 size: 14 residues. Looked up from germline, CDR1 is ENHRY and CDR2 is SYGVKD. The CDR3 sequence: CAISEPREGSTQYF. The CDR3 bases are TGTGCCATCAGTGAACCCAGGGAGGGTTCGACCCAGTACTTC.

With respect to this clonotype: It may be a read error: a sequence one base away is much more abundant. The chain combines TRBV29-1 with TRBJ2-3; D perhaps matches TRBD1 (6 bases). Germline assignment: CDR1 SQVTM and CDR2 ANQGSEA. V was trimmed by 7 bases and J by 5 bases, leaving 13 bases between them. The CDR3 length is 12 residues. Here the CDR3 reads CSGRQAVDTQYF. The DNA for the CDR3 is TGCAGCGGACGACAGGCGGTAGATACGCAGTATTTT.

The V and J genes are TRBV7-2 and TRBJ1-1; D gene ambiguous. Per the germline V gene, CDR1 is SGHTA and CDR2 is FQGNSA. The length of the CDR3 is 15 residues. Trimming shortened V by 2 bases and J by 1 base, and 11 bases separated the two germline ends. The DNA of the CDR3 is TGTGCCAGCAGCTTATTTGACTCGGGGAACACTGAAGCTTTCTTT. Translated, it gives CASSLFDSGNTEAFF.

In DNA form, the CDR3 reads TGTGCCAGCAGCTACGACGTGGACTTACAATACAATGAGCAGTTCTTC. This sequence encodes CASSYDVDLQYNEQFF. The chain combines TRBV7-3 with TRBJ2-1, with TRBD2 as a possible D gene (5 bases). The CDR3 is made up of 16 amino acids. In germline, CDR1 is SGHTA, CDR2 FQGTGA. V dropped 4 bases and J dropped 4 bases, with 17 bases sitting between them.

This sequence joins TRBV20-1 and TRBJ2-3; 7 bases match TRBD2. There are 14 residues in the CDR3. Germline CDR1 is DFQATT and CDR2 is SNEGSKA (reference sequence). The ends lost 3 bases at V and 2 bases at J; junction bases unmatched: 5. The CDR3: CSASVGGNTDTQYF. The CDR3 DNA follows: TGCAGTGCTAGTGTCGGGGGGAACACAGATACGCAGTATTTT.

The chain couples TRBV12-3 or TRBV12-4 to TRBJ1-1; TRBD1 aligns across 7 bases. The CDR3 runs 13 residues. With V trimmed by 5 bases and J by 5 bases, 5 bases remained unmatched. The CDR3 sequence: CASSGRQGTEAFF. CDR3 in DNA: TGTGCCAGCAGTGGACGACAGGGTACTGAAGCTTTCTTT.

V usage is TRBV12-3 or TRBV12-4 and J usage is TRBJ2-1; TRBD1 agrees at 7 bases. This CDR3 contains 14 residues. The V segment lost 6 bases and the J segment 8 bases; nucleotides outside the gene matches: 10. CDR3 residues: CASRTTGANDEQFF. The CDR3, as DNA: TGTGCCAGCAGAACTACAGGGGCGAACGATGAGCAGTTCTTC.

This clonotype was observed a handful of times. CDR3 loop: CASRHGNQPQHF. CDR3 DNA: TGTGCCAGCAGGCATGGTAATCAGCCCCAGCATTTT. The V call is TRBV6-5, the J call TRBJ1-5, with D unresolved. V was pared by 6 bases and J by 4 bases, with 7 bases between. CDR1 MNHEY and CDR2 SVGAGI come from the germline V gene. This CDR3 contains 12 residues.